What follows describes a single TCR beta chain. This clonotype was found a few times. Its recognized antigen is unknown. Base quality data are lacking; no much larger clone is found one base away. This record comes from a study of blood T cells in healthy people across ages (dated by TCRdb to about 2015). Background for the entire study: Template switching captured roughly one uniquely barcoded TCR beta cDNA molecule per two T cells in model experiments. To track age-related changes in TCR beta repertoire diversity, the study relied on deep sequencing normalized with unique cDNA molecular identifiers. The donors were split into four age groups: young (average 16 years), middle-aged (39), aged (more than 60) and long-lived (under 85). Using the same blood draw, the study looked at two additional independent replicas of 1 million unique cDNA reads for two donors, one aged 18 to 30 and the other aged 80 or older. Overall study outcomes, separate from this receptor: The percentage of naive T cells measured by flow cytometry correlated strongly with observed TCR beta diversity. Observed TCR beta diversity per million T cells fell roughly linearly with age, and a significant reduction was already apparent by age about 36. Compared with the aged group, the long-lived group had more naive CD4+ T cells, fewer expanded clones and increased TCR diversity, a pattern suggesting age selection. Since profiling was done on bulk unsorted PBMCs, naive and antigen-experienced compartments could not be conclusively compared. Total diversity estimates from one million sequenced T cells were considered lower bounds and underestimates. Because donor CMV infection status was unknown, age-related changes in expanded clonotypes were potentially confounded.

The germline V gene sets CDR1 to SQVTM and CDR2 to ANQGSEA. V and J are trimmed by 3 bases and 5 bases, and the gene matches miss 11 bases of the junction. The CDR3 goes from the cysteine to the phenylalanine over 15 residues. The CDR3 DNA has 45 bases and is translated from base 1. Preparation of the library involved 5' RACE. The sequencer listed for this sample is Illumina HiSeq 2500. A second PCR of about 7 to 12 cycles was run with a J-beta primer mix and a sample-barcoded 5' primer. A unique molecular identifier was introduced onto each TCR beta cDNA molecule by a template-switch 5' adaptor carrying 12 random nucleotides. Each sample yielded at least 2.5 million CDR3-containing paired-end reads. All of the RNA was converted into first-strand cDNA using the Mint cDNA synthesis kit, with a TRBC-specific oligonucleotide serving as the primer. After uracil-DNA glycosylase treatment, a first 18-cycle PCR used universal primers M1SS and BC2_uni_R on all cDNA. The authors' pipeline ran thus. Each sample was normalized by randomly selecting 1 million high-quality reads, each carrying a distinct molecular identifier. Instead of being binned into consensus sequences, reads with shared molecular identifiers were discarded. CDR3 identification, clonotype clustering and error correction used MiTCR with a Q25 quality threshold and the strictest error-elimination algorithm. Lower-bound total TCR beta diversity was estimated with a nonparametric unseen species model using Euler transformation. Starting from the raw public reads, TCRdb applied fastp trimming at Q25, assembled clones with MiXCR and retained in-frame beta chains. Here each entry gathers all rows of one CDR3 protein and keeps the most common genes and DNA. The V and J calls, along with clone size, are taken from TCRdb and not from the paper's own processing. Across this sample there are 500,000 to 550,000 distinct CDR3 sequences, with about 25% seen only once. The ten largest account for just under 9% of the sample.

Systemically healthy Caucasian individuals from Russia, around 38 in total and aged about 6 to 95 years, were included as donors. Each donor gave 9 to 10 milliliters of peripheral blood, collected into EDTA-treated Vacutainer tubes. Ficoll-Paque density-gradient centrifugation was used to isolate PBMCs, with at least 7 million per sample. Trizol reagent was used to extract total RNA from PBMCs, with at least 6 micrograms per sample. The percentages of naive CD45RAhigh/CD27high T cells were determined by flow cytometry on a PBMC aliquot from every donor. These data were also filed under a second study, of T cells of mothers and their children. The second study, in turn, reports: Nine systemically healthy Caucasian individuals, comprising three mothers and their six children, were included as donors. cDNA synthesis used all of the extracted RNA, with 1.5 ug of RNA in each 15 ul reaction. In the second PCR, sample barcodes and 2-4 random nucleotides were introduced via the M1S primer. Each mother yielded over 8.5 million TCR beta CDR3 reads and each child about 3 million reads. Thymic selection similarly shapes TCR recombination output in related and unrelated pairs, with minor effect from inherited differences. Normalized repertoire overlap was always slightly but never significantly higher in related than unrelated mother-child pairs. No persistent microchimeric T cell clones were detected, at a sensitivity of roughly 96 clones per million clonotypes. Deep NGS was used in the study to compare the TCR beta repertoires of mothers and children and to look for features that separate related mother-child pairs from unrelated individuals. On average, the children were 11 +/- 4 years old, while the mothers were about 40 +/- 4 years old. Libraries were sequenced on Illumina HiSeq 2000 with 100+100 nt paired-end reads after adapter ligation with NEBNext reagents. To avoid cross-contamination, the mother libraries and the child libraries were prepared a month apart and sequenced in separate runs. Between roughly 500,000 and 2,300,000 distinct TCR beta clonotypes were identified per donor. Naive TCR beta clonotypes were estimated from low-frequency clonotypes matched to each donor's FACS-determined naive share, without sorting.

This receptor was taken from a boy under 18 in good health. In this chain, TRBV29-1 is recombined with TRBJ1-1; TRBD1 agrees with 8 junctional bases. Sequenced sample: blood. The DNA is TGCAGCGTTGATGGGCAGGGGGCTAGTCGAACTGAAGCTTTCTTT. Its protein product is CSVDGQGASRTEAFF.